This T cell receptor beta chain comes out of a study of blood T cell repertoires in COVID-19. As for the study in general: The United States, Italy and Spain supplied acute and convalescent COVID-19 samples. Sample material is recorded as cDNA or gDNA derived from T cells, B-cell-depleted T cells, or PBMCs.

V lost 4 bases to trimming and J lost 4 bases; unmatched junction nucleotides: 5. Per germline, CDR1 MNHNY and CDR2 SVGAGI (reference sequence). There are 15 residues in the CDR3. Under the authors' procedure: Using reference gene primer amplification, nucleated cell counts were estimated. Clones were sequenced by immunoSEQ multiplex PCR, and TCRdb holds only the in-frame ones, with some missing. The V and J calls and the clone size are those of that table, but D and trimming were determined from the DNA. There are around 60,000 clones in the sample; around 90% occur only once, and 3.5% lies in the top ten.

This TCR came from a man aged 50-60 years with active COVID-19. The genes are TRBV6-6 and TRBJ2-1; TRBD1 matches 9 bases. Sequenced material: peripheral blood. CDR3 bases: TGTGCCAGCAGTTCTTCCGGGACAGGGTACAATGAGCAGTTCTTC. Encoded protein: CASSSSGTGYNEQFF.